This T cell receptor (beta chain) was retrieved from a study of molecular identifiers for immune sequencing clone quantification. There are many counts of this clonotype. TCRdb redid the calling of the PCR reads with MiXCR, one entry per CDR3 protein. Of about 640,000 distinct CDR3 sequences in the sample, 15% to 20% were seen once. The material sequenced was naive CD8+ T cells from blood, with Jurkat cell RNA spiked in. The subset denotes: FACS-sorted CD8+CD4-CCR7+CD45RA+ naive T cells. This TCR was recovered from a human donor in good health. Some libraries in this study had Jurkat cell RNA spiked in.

As DNA, the CDR3 is TGCAGTGCCCAACCCTCGACTAGCGGGATCTACAATGAGCAGTTCTTC. Its protein product is CSAQPSTSGIYNEQFF. This chain uses TRBV20-1 with TRBJ2-1; TRBD2 agrees at 11 bases. Trimming cost V 6 bases and J 3 bases; bases outside gene matches: 10. CDR3 length equals 16 residues. In germline, CDR1 is DFQATT, CDR2 SNEGSKA (reference sequence).